This T cell receptor (beta chain) appears in the sequencing data of a study of regulatory T cells in long-lasting Graves disease. Through Arm-PCR of CDR3 regions and iRepertoire HTBI primers, TCR beta libraries were built. MiXCR, run by TCRdb on the multiplex PCR reads, gives a single entry per CDR3 protein. The sample lists over 450,000 distinct CDR3 sequences; 12% were seen once. The sample's time point: newly diagnosed GD, antithyroid drugs for less than 3 months. Making the TCR library involved RNA that had been extracted from PBMCs. This clonotype was seen at least ten times. A further study also used this sample, focusing on T cells in Graves' hyperthyroidism and ophthalmopathy.

Source: peripheral blood mononuclear cells (PBMCs), taken at new diagnosis, from a patient treated with antithyroid drugs. This TCR was recovered from a woman aged 25 to 39 with Graves disease.

CDR3 sequence: CASTAEGHTEAFF. As DNA, the CDR3 is TGTGCCAGCACCGCCGAAGGACACACTGAAGCTTTCTTT. The rearrangement joins TRBV2 to TRBJ1-1; no firm D call. V gave up 7 bases and J gave up 3 bases, with 12 bases separating them. The length of the CDR3 is 13 residues. Germline-derived CDR1 and CDR2 are SNHLY and FYNNEI.